What follows is one T cell receptor beta chain and its context. The antigen remains undetermined. Every patient relapsed after autologous stem cell transplantation, and brentuximab vedotin exposure varied. Sequencing used immunoSEQ multiplex PCR; TCRdb keeps in-frame clones, though not all of them. The data show around 91,000 clones, approximately 91% seen once. This record comes from a study of PD-1 blockade in classical Hodgkin lymphoma. Study in general: Nivolumab dosed at 3 mg/kg went to patients intravenously every 2 weeks. Overall study results and limits: A reduction in baseline TCR diversity was reportedly seen in newly diagnosed patients relative to healthy donors.

Sequences were derived from peripheral blood mononuclear cells (PBMCs), sampled at baseline. The clonotype originates from a human donor with classical Hodgkin lymphoma.

Written as DNA, the CDR3 is TGTGCCAGCATCCCGACAGGGCCGGCTGGCGGCTACACCTTC. It encodes CASIPTGPAGGYTF. This chain joins TRBV6-5 and TRBJ1-2; TRBD1 aligns across 7 bases. Germline loops: CDR1 MNHEY, CDR2 SVGAGI. The CDR3 sequence is 14 residues long. J was trimmed by 8 bases and V by 7 bases; bases with no gene match: 13.